One sample yielded the 8 T cell receptor beta chains listed below, sequenced in a study of PD-1 blockade in classical Hodgkin lymphoma. Brentuximab vedotin exposure varied, and every patient relapsed after autologous stem cell transplantation. Sequenced by immunoSEQ multiplex PCR; TCRdb stores in-frame clones only, minus some. The data show roughly 62,000 clones, around 88% seen once. The sample in question was peripheral blood mononuclear cells (PBMCs), obtained at baseline. The source of these receptors is a human donor with classical Hodgkin lymphoma.

This chain uses TRBV14 with TRBJ1-5, with D possibly being TRBD1 (6 bases). CDR1 is SGHDN and CDR2 is FVKESK in the germline V gene. V was trimmed by 6 bases and J by 5 bases, leaving 11 bases between them. This CDR3 spans 13 amino acids. CDR3 nucleotides: TGTGCCAGCAGTCTCCGACAGGATCAGCCCCAGCATTTT. The encoded protein is CASSLRQDQPQHF.

The chain uses TRBV6-6 and TRBJ2-3, with 9 bases aligning to TRBD2. CDR3 length equals 15 residues. Germline V gene lookup returns CDR1 MNHNY and CDR2 SVGAGI (reference sequence). V gave up 5 bases and J gave up 0 bases; unmatched junction bases: 3. The CDR3 bases are TGTGCCAGCAGTCAGACTAGCGGTAGCACAGATACGCAGTATTTT. Its protein is CASSQTSGSTDTQYF.

This sequence joins TRBV5-1 and TRBJ2-3; 8 nucleotides align to TRBD2. The CDR3 has 15 amino acids. From germline, CDR1 is SGHRS and CDR2 YFSETQ. V lost 0 bases and J lost 3; bases outside the gene matches: 3. The chain's CDR3 is CASSLELAATDTQYF. The CDR3 DNA reads as TGCGCCAGCAGCTTGGAACTAGCGGCAACAGATACGCAGTATTTT.

With regard to this clone: Germline is not matched at one junction end, which may reflect a read error. Other DNA variants within this sample encode the same CDR3. This chain joins TRBV28 and TRBJ2-7, with TRBD2 identical over 12 bases. Looked up from germline, CDR1 is MDHEN and CDR2 is SYDVKM. The CDR3 totals 19 residues. CDR3 residues: CASSVWGLAGGRDGYEQYF. The CDR3 bases are TGTGCCAGCAGTGTATGGGGTCTAGCGGGGGGGCGAGATGGTTACGAGCAGTACTTC.

The rearrangement uses TRBV11-3 and TRBJ2-5; maybe TRBD2 (6 bases). The CDR3 length is 14 residues. The germline V gene encodes CDR1 SGHNT and CDR2 YENEEA. The V and J ends lost 4 bases and 1 base respectively, with 10 bases between them. CDR3 protein: CASSSRDSQETQYF. Written as DNA, the CDR3 is TGTGCCAGCAGCTCACGGGACTCCCAAGAGACCCAGTACTTC.

The chain couples TRBV5-4 to TRBJ1-5, with D possibly matching TRBD1 (5 bases). Trimming took 5 bases from V and 5 from J, leaving 14 bases between them. The CDR3 consists of 14 residues. Germline V lookup: CDR1 SGHNT, CDR2 YYREEE (reference sequence). CDR3: CASRFWGSDQPQHF. The CDR3 DNA reads TGTGCCAGCAGATTCTGGGGGTCCGATCAGCCCCAGCATTTT.

The chain has TRBV11-1 and TRBJ2-7; D is unresolved. This CDR3 is 19 amino acids long. Trimming pared 0 bases from V and 3 bases from J, leaving 24 bases between. Germline assignment: CDR1 SGHAT and CDR2 FQDESV (reference sequence). CDR3 residues: CASSLARMGWSPYHYEQYF. CDR3 DNA sequence: TGTGCCAGCAGCTTAGCCAGGATGGGGTGGAGCCCCTACCACTACGAGCAGTACTTC.

This chain uses TRBV30 with TRBJ1-1, with 8 bases lining up with TRBD1. Per the germline V gene, CDR1 is GTSNPN and CDR2 is SVGIG (reference sequence). With V trimmed by 5 bases and J by 2 bases, 4 bases remained unmatched. This CDR3 is 13 amino acids long. The CDR3 loop is CAWAGGANTEAFF. CDR3 nucleotide sequence: TGTGCCTGGGCAGGGGGCGCAAACACTGAAGCTTTCTTT.